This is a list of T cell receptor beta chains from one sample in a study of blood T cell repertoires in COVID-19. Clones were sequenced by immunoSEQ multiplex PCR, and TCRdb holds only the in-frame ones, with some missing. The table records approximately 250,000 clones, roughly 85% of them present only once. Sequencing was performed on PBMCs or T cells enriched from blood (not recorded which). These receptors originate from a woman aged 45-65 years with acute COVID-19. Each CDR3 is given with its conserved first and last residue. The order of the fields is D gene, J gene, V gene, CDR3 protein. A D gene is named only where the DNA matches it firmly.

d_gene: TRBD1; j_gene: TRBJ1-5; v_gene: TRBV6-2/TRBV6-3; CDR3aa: CASSSRQGASF
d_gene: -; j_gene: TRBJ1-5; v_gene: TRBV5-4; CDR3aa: CASSLEQVGPQHF
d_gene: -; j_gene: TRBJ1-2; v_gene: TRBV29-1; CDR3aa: CSVLQDYGYTF
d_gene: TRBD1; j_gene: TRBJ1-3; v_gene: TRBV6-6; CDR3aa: CASSSPQGHGNTIYF
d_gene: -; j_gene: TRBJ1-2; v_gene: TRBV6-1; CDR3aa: CASSDRNYGYTF
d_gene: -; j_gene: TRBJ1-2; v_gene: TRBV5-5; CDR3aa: CASSPGRGYTF
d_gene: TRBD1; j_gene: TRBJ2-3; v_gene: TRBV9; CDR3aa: CASSARTGGTDTQYF
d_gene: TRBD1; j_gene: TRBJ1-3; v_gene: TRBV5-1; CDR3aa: CASSQGATSGNTIYF
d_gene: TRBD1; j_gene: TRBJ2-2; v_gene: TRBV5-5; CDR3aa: CASSLQGPYTGELFF
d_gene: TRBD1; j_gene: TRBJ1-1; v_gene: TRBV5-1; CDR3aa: CASSPEGQYTEAFF
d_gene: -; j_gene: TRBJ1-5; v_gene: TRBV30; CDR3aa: CAWAGQTSNQPQHF
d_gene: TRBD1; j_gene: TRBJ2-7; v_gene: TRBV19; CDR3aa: CASSTGGYEQYF
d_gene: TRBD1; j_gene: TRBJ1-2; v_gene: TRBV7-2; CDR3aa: CASSFQQGALDGYTF
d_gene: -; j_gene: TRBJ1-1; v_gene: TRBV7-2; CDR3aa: CASSPGRGRGNTEAFF
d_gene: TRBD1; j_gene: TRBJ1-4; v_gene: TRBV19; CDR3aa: CASSSAGGTNEKLFF
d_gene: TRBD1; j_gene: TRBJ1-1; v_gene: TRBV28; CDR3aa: CASRVTGGTEAFF
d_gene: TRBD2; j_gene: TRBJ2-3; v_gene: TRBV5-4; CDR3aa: CASSWGLARASTDTQYF
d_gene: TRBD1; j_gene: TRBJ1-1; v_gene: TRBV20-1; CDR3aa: CSASGTGGFVTEAFF
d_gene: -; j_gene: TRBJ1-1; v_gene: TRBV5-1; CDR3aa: CASSSETGYMNTEAFF
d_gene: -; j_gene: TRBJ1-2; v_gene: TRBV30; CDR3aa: CAWSAREGYGYTF